The clone carrying this TCR beta chain occurred a few times. Produced via immunoSEQ multiplex PCR; TCRdb's table is partial and in-frame only. The sample has about 220,000 clones, roughly four fifths seen once. Recruits, aged roughly 18 to 100 years, lived in 24 US areas. Self-reported history from a screening survey and questionnaire set each donor's cohort. In Cohort 3, a recovered donor had either two negative PCRs, clearance, or symptom resolution. These data come from a study of blood T cell repertoires in COVID-19. The J segment lost 4 bases and the V segment lost 4 bases, leaving 5 bases of the junction unmatched. CDR3 length: 14 residues. Germline loops: CDR1 KGHSH, CDR2 LQKENI.

The TCR originated in a woman in her sixties who had recovered from COVID-19. The sample comprised PBMCs or T cells enriched from blood (not recorded which). The gene calls are TRBV18 and TRBJ1-1; 8 nucleotides match TRBD1. The CDR3, as DNA: TGTGCCAGCTCACTAACGACAGGGGTCACTGAAGCTTTCTTT. Translation gives CASSLTTGVTEAFF.